Listed below are T cell receptor beta chains from one sample, sequenced in a study of beta chain features in type 1 diabetes. TCRdb keeps only in-frame clones here, not all; method: immunoSEQ multiplex PCR. The data show over 500,000 clones, less than 20% seen once. The sample was naive CD4+ T cells from blood. The receptors originated from a young man in good health. The CDR3 runs from the conserved cysteine through the conserved F or W.

v_call cdr3_aa
TRBV5-1 CASSVRTFVSSYNEQFF
TRBV6-6 CASSWDIQETQYF
TRBV27 CASGLRGTSNQPQHF
TRBV10-3 CAISLGLAGDTQYF
TRBV28 CASSPRRGEQFF
TRBV10-3 CAITRGTSGRGSYNEQFF
TRBV30 CAWNTGRFEGGYTF
TRBV7-2 CASSLGWGAPDTQYF
TRBV6-6 CASSPRVNQPQHF
TRBV5-1 CVSSYPSTDTQYF
TRBV14 CASSQDRGRTPFTGANVLTF
TRBV2 CASSGTVQETQYF
TRBV7-3 CASSLPNSYNEQFF
TRBV7-2 CASSYDRGNTEAFF
TRBV27 CASRDPGTGLEQYF